Following are 6 T cell receptor beta chains from one sample sequenced in a study of T cell changes during pregnancy in multiple sclerosis. Clones were sequenced by immunoSEQ multiplex PCR, and TCRdb holds only the in-frame ones, with some missing. The sample records 15,000 or so clones, 95% to 97% being singletons. The material sequenced was peripheral blood, taken in the third trimester of pregnancy. The source of these receptors is a female donor with multiple sclerosis, enrolled in a pregnancy study.

The chain combines TRBV2 with TRBJ2-3; TRBD2 aligns across 8 bases. After removal of 7 bases from V and 2 bases from J, the junction contained 5 bases not matched to a gene. In germline, CDR1 is SNHLY, CDR2 FYNNEI. The CDR3 consists of 14 residues. CDR3: CASKQRENTDTQYF. CDR3 nucleotide sequence: TGTGCCAGCAAACAGCGGGAGAACACAGATACGCAGTATTTT.

The genes are TRBV4-3 and TRBJ2-5; D is possibly TRBD2 (7 bases). Between the trimmed V and J ends, which lost 0 bases and 5 bases, there was a span of 22 bases. The CDR3 sequence is 18 residues long. CDR1 and CDR2 from the germline V gene are LGHNA and YSLEER. The CDR3 coding sequence is TGCGCCAGCAGCCAAGATGCTCCGACGTGGGGGGGCCATGAGACCCAGTACTTC. It translates to CASSQDAPTWGGHETQYF.

The gene calls are TRBV10-3 and TRBJ2-1; tentatively, D is TRBD2 (6 bases). Between the trimmed V and J ends, which lost 3 bases and 6 bases, there was a span of 12 bases. From germline, CDR1 is ENHRY and CDR2 SYGVKD. The CDR3 extends over 14 amino acids. The CDR3 nucleotides are TGTGCCATCAGTGACGGAGGGAGGCTCAATGAGCAGTTCTTC. Translation gives CAISDGGRLNEQFF.

The genes are TRBV18 and TRBJ1-3; 7 bases are shared with TRBD1. The CDR3 has 17 residues. Germline loops: CDR1 KGHSH, CDR2 LQKENI. Trimming removed 3 bases from V and 0 bases from J; junction bases left unmatched: 8. CDR3 nucleotide sequence: TGTGCCAGCTCACCGCAATCCCGGGACAGCTCTGGAAACACCATATATTTT. Its translation: CASSPQSRDSSGNTIYF.

The V and J genes are TRBV29-1 and TRBJ2-1; TRBD1 is a possible D gene (6 bases). The germline V gene encodes CDR1 SQVTM and CDR2 ANQGSEA. The V and J ends lost 4 bases and 2 bases respectively, with 12 bases between them. This CDR3 has 14 amino acids. CDR3 coding DNA: TGCAGCGTTGTTGTAGGGGGAGCCTACAATGAGCAGTTCTTC. Its protein is CSVVVGGAYNEQFF.

The J gene is TRBJ2-3, the V gene TRBV7-8; TRBD2 aligns across 8 bases. The ends lost 3 bases at V and 6 bases at J; junction bases unmatched: 8. The germline V gene has CDR1 SGHVS and CDR2 FQNEAQ. This CDR3 is built from 15 residues. CDR3 bases: TGTGCCAGCAGCTTTTTCAGCGGGAGCCCTGATACGCAGTATTTT. Translated: CASSFFSGSPDTQYF.